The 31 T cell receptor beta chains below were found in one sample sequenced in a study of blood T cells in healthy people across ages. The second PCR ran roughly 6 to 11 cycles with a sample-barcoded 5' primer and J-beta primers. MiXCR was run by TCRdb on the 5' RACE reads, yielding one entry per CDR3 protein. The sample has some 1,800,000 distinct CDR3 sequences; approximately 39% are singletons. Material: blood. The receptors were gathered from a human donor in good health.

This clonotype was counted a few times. The CDR3 sequence: CASSLHSAFQETQYF. In nucleotides, the CDR3 is TGTGCCAGCAGCTTGCATTCTGCTTTCCAAGAGACCCAGTACTTC. V usage is TRBV5-5 and J usage is TRBJ2-5; D uncertain. The CDR3 loop spans 15 amino acids. Trimming removed 1 base from V and 1 base from J, with 11 bases in between. The germline V gene has CDR1 SGHKS and CDR2 YYEKEE (reference sequence).

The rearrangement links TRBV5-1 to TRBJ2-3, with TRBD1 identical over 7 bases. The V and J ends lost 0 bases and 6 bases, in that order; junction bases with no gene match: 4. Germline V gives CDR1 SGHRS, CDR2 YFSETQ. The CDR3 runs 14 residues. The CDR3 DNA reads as TGCGCCAGCAGCTTGGCGGCGACAGGGGATACGCAGTATTTT. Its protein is CASSLAATGDTQYF.

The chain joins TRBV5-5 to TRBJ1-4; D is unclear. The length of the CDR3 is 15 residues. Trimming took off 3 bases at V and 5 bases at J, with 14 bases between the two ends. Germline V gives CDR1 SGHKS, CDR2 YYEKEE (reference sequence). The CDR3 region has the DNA TGTGCCAGCAGCTCGACCCCAAGAGAGAATGAAAAACTGTTTTTT. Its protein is CASSSTPRENEKLFF.

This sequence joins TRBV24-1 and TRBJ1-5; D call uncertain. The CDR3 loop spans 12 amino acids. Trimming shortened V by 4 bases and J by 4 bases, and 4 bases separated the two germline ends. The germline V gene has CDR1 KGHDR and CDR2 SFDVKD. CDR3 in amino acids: CATSELNQPQHF. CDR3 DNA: TGTGCCACCAGTGAATTAAATCAGCCCCAGCATTTT.

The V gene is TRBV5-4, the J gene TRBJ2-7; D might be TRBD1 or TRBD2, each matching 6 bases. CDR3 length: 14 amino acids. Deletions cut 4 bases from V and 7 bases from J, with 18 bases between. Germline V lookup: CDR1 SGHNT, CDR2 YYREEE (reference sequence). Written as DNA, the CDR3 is TGTGCCAGCAGCCTTGGAGAGGGGGGACGGGAGCAGTACTTC. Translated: CASSLGEGGREQYF.

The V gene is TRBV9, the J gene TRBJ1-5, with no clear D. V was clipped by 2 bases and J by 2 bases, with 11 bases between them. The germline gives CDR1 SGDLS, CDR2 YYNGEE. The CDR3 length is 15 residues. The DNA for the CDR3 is TGTGCCAGCAGCGTCGACATGGGCGGCAATCAGCCCCAGCATTTT. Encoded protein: CASSVDMGGNQPQHF.

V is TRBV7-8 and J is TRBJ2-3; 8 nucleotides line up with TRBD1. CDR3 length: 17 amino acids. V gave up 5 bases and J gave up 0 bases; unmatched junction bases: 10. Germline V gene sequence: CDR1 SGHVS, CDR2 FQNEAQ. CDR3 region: CASSPPGQATSTDTQYF. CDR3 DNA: TGTGCCAGCAGCCCCCCGGGACAGGCTACCAGCACAGATACGCAGTATTTT.

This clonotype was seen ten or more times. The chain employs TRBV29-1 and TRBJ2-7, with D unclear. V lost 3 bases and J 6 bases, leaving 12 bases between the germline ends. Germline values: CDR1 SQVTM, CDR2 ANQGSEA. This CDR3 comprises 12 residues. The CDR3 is CSVDELTGEQYF. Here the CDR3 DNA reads TGCAGCGTTGACGAACTTACCGGCGAGCAGTACTTC.

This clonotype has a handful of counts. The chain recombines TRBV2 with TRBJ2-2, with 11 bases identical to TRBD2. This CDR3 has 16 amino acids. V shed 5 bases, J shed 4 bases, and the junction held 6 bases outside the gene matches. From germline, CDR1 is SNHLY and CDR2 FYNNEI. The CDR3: CASSSLAGAVTGELFF. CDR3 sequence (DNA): TGTGCCAGCAGTTCACTAGCGGGGGCCGTCACCGGGGAGCTGTTTTTT.

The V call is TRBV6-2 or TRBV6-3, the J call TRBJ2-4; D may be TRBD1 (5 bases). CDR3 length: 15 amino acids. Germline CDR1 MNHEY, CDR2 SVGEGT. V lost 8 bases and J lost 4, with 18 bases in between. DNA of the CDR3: TGTGCCAGCGGCTCTATCAGGACACCTAAAAACATTCAGTACTTC. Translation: CASGSIRTPKNIQYF.

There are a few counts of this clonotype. The CDR3 region is CASKPDVAYEQYF. The CDR3 nucleotides are TGCGCCAGCAAACCGGACGTAGCCTACGAGCAGTACTTC. This chain joins TRBV5-1 and TRBJ2-7; D is unclear. This CDR3 region has 13 residues. Trimming took off 6 bases at V and 2 bases at J, with 12 bases between the two ends. Germline assignment: CDR1 SGHRS and CDR2 YFSETQ.

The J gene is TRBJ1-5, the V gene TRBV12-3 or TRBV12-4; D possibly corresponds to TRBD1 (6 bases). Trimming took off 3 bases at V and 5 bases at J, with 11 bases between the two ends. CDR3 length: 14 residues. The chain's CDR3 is CASSFGQSDQPQHF. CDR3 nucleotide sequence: TGTGCCAGCAGTTTCGGACAGTCAGATCAGCCCCAGCATTTT.

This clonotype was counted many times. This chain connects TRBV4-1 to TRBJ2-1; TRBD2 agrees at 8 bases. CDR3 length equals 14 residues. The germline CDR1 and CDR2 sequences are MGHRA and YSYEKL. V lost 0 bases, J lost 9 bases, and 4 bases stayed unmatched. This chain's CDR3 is CASSQELAAIEQFF. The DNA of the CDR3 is TGCGCCAGCAGCCAAGAACTAGCGGCCATTGAGCAGTTCTTC.

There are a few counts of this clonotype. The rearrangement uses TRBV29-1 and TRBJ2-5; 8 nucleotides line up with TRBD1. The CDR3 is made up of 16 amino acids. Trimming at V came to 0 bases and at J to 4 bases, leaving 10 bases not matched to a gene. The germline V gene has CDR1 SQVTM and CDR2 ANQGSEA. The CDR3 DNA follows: TGCAGCGTTGAAGATTGGACAGGGCAAGGTTCAGAGACCCAGTACTTC. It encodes CSVEDWTGQGSETQYF.

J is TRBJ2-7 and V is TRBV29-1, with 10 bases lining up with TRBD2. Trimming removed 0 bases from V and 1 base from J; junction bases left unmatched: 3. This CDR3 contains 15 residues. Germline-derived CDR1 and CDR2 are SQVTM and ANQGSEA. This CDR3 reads CSVEDLLAGSYEQYF. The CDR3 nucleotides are TGCAGCGTTGAAGATCTACTAGCGGGGTCCTACGAGCAGTACTTC.

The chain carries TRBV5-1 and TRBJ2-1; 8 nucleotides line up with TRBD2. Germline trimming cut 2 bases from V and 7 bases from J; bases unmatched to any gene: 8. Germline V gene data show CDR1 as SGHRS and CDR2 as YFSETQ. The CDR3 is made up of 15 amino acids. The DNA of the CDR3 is TGCGCCAGCAGCTTAACGGGACTAGAGGAGAATGAGCAGTTCTTC. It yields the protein CASSLTGLEENEQFF.

This chain's CDR3 is CSASPPRSAYEQYF. In nucleotides, the CDR3 is TGCAGTGCTAGCCCTCCGCGCTCAGCCTACGAGCAGTACTTC. J is TRBJ2-7 and V is TRBV20-1; D unclear. Germline V gene sequence: CDR1 DFQATT, CDR2 SNEGSKA (reference sequence). V was trimmed by 3 bases and J by 2 bases, leaving 14 bases between them. This CDR3 is 14 amino acids long.

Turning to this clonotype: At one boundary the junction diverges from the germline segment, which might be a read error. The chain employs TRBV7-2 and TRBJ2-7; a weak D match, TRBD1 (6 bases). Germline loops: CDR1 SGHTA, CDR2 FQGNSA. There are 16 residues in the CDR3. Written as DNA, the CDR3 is TGTGCCGGCAGCTTAAGGGGGTCGGGCGGTACCTGCGAGCAGTACTTC. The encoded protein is CAGSLRGSGGTCEQYF.

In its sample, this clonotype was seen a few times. The CDR3 coding sequence is TGTGCCAGCAGCTTAGCGTCGACAGGGGGCGGCAACTATGGCTACACCTTC. Its protein is CASSLASTGGGNYGYTF. This rearrangement joins TRBV7-2 to TRBJ1-2, with 10 bases fitting TRBD1. The length of the CDR3 is 17 residues. Germline loops: CDR1 SGHTA, CDR2 FQGNSA. V gave up 0 bases and J gave up 2 bases; unmatched junction bases: 6.

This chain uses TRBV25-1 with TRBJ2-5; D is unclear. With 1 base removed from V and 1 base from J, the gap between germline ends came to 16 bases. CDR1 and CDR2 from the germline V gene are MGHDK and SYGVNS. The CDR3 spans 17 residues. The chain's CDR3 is CASSESLARLTQETQYF. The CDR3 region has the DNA TGTGCCAGCAGTGAATCATTAGCCAGACTGACCCAAGAGACCCAGTACTTC.

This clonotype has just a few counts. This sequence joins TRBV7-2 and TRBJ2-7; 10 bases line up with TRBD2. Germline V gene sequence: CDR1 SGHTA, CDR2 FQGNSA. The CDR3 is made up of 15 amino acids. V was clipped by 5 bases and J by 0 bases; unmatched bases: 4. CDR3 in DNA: TGTGCCAGCAGCCGGAGCGGGGGGGTCTCCTACGAGCAGTACTTC. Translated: CASSRSGGVSYEQYF.

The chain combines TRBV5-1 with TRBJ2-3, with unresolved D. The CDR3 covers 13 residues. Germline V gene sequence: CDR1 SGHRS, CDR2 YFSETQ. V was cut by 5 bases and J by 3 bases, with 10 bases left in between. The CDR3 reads CASRALRTDTQYF. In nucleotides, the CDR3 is TGCGCCAGCAGGGCTCTGAGAACAGATACGCAGTATTTT.

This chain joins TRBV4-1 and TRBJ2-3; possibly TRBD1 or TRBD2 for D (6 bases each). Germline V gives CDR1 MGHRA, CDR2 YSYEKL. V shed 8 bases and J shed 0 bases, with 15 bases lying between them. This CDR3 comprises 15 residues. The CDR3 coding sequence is TGCGCCAGCGGTATCCGGGGGCCTAGCACAGATACGCAGTATTTT. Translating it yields CASGIRGPSTDTQYF.

CDR3 amino acids: CASSFIRLGNTEAFF. The CDR3 DNA reads as TGTGCCAGCAGCTTCATACGACTGGGGAACACTGAAGCTTTCTTT. The chain uses TRBV7-2 and TRBJ1-1; D gene ambiguous. V was trimmed by 3 bases and J by 1 base, leaving 12 bases between them. Germline V gene data show CDR1 as SGHTA and CDR2 as FQGNSA. This CDR3 has 15 residues.

This CDR3 reads CASSPGQATYGYTF. CDR3 nucleotide sequence: TGTGCCAGCAGCCCGGGACAGGCAACCTATGGCTACACCTTC. The V gene is TRBV3-1, the J gene TRBJ1-2; 8 bases fit TRBD1. The CDR3 has 14 amino acids. V was clipped by 4 bases and J by 4 bases; unmatched bases: 5. Germline V gives CDR1 LGHDT, CDR2 YNNKEL (reference sequence).

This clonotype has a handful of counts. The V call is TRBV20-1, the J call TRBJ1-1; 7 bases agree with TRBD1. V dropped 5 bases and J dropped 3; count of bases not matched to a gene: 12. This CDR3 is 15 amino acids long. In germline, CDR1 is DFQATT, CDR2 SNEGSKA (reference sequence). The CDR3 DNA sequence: TGCAGTGCTGGAGGGACAGCCCTTGGGGACACTGAAGCTTTCTTT. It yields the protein CSAGGTALGDTEAFF.

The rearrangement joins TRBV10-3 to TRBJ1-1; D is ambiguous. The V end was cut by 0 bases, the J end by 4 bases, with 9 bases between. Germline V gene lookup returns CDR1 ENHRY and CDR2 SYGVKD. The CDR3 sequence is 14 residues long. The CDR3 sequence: CAISESKVATEAFF. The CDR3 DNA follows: TGTGCCATCAGTGAGTCGAAAGTGGCCACTGAAGCTTTCTTT.

The CDR3 DNA follows: TGTGCCAGCAGTGAACCAGGGGCGCGGGGTGAAAAACTGTTTTTT. Translated: CASSEPGARGEKLFF. The chain joins TRBV25-1 to TRBJ1-4, with D perhaps matching TRBD1 (6 bases). Germline-derived CDR1 and CDR2 are MGHDK and SYGVNS. The CDR3 is made up of 15 amino acids. With 2 bases removed from V and 7 bases from J, the gap between germline ends came to 14 bases.

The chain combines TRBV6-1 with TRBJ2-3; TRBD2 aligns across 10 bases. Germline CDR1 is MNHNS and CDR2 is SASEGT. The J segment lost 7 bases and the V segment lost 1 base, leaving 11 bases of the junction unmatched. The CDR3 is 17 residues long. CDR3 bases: TGTGCCAGCAGTGAAGGGCGTAGCGGGGGGAGGCGGAATACGCAGTATTTT. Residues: CASSEGRSGGRRNTQYF.

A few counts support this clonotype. CDR3 in DNA: TGTGCCAGCAGGCGGGACAGGGAGAGAGAGACCCAGTACTTC. Amino acid sequence: CASRRDRERETQYF. The rearrangement links TRBV6-5 to TRBJ2-7; 9 bases match TRBD1. The end of the DNA is better explained by TRBJ2-5, so the J call may be wrong. The germline V gene has CDR1 MNHEY and CDR2 SVGAGI. The CDR3 sequence is 14 residues long.

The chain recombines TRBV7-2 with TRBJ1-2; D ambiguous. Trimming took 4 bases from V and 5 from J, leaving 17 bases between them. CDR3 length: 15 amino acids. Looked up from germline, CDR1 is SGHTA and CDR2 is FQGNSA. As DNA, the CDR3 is TGTGCCAGCAGCTCAATTGTCCTGGACGGATATGGCTACACCTTC. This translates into CASSSIVLDGYGYTF.